This is a list of T cell receptor beta chains from one sample in a study of blood T cell repertoires in COVID-19. The data were produced by immunoSEQ multiplex PCR, yet TCRdb's version contains in-frame clones alone and is incomplete. The profile shows roughly 140,000 clones, less than 90% of them singletons. The source material was peripheral blood. The receptors come from a woman in her seventies with acute or convalescent COVID-19. Both conserved end residues are part of each CDR3. The D gene is left open where the match is weak. The size of a clone is reported for some rows only, either as once, few or many, or as a class for expanded clones.

>TRBV7-2|TRBJ2-1|NA|NA
TGTGCCAGCACCCAAAAAAACAATGAGCAGTTCTTC
CASTQKNNEQFF
>TRBV9|TRBJ1-5|TRBD1|NA
TGTGCCAGCAGTTTGGGGGACAGGCTAAGCAATCAGCCCCAGCATTTT
CASSLGDRLSNQPQHF
>TRBV6-5|TRBJ2-1|NA|NA
TGTGCCACCTCAGGACAGTGGGAGCAGTTCTTC
CATSGQWEQFF
>TRBV7-9|TRBJ1-1|NA|NA
TGTGCCAGCAGCTTGGGGCAGACTAACACTGAAGCTTTCTTT
CASSLGQTNTEAFF
>TRBV7-2|TRBJ1-1|NA|NA
TGTGCCAGCAGCTCTCAGGGGCGGTTTGAAGCTTTCTTT
CASSSQGRFEAFF
>TRBV5-6|TRBJ1-1|TRBD1|NA
TGTGCCAGCAGCCTTGACAGGGACACTGAAGCTTTCTTT
CASSLDRDTEAFF
>TRBV6-5|TRBJ1-3|NA|NA
TGTGCCAGCAGTTGGACAGCGGACTCTGGAAACACCATATATTTT
CASSWTADSGNTIYF
>TRBV29-1|TRBJ2-5|TRBD1|NA
TGCAGCGTTGTAAAGCCGGGACAGCAAGAGACCCAGTACTTC
CSVVKPGQQETQYF
>TRBV27|TRBJ1-6|NA|NA
TGTGCCAGCAGTTTAGGTTCCAGGGTCGGATCCTCCTATAATTCACCCCTCCACTTT
CASSLGSRVGSSYNSPLHF
>TRBV7-8|TRBJ2-7|NA|NA
TGTGCCAGCAGCCCAGTAGAGGCGGAGCAGTACTTC
CASSPVEAEQYF
>TRBV7-8|TRBJ1-1|NA|NA
TGTGCCAGCAGCTTAGCGGTGCCAGGTAACACTGAAGCTTTCTTT
CASSLAVPGNTEAFF
>TRBV7-2|TRBJ2-3|TRBD2|NA
TGTGCCAGCAGCTACCTGGTTCGGCCTAGCGGGGGCTACACAGATACGCAGTATTTT
CASSYLVRPSGGYTDTQYF
>TRBV28|TRBJ1-4|NA|NA
TGTGCCAGCAACACCCCGTCTCTTAATGAAAAACTGTTTTTT
CASNTPSLNEKLFF
>TRBV7-2|TRBJ2-1|NA|NA
TGTGCCAGCAGCTCAGACTTAGGGAGGCAGTTCTTC
CASSSDLGRQFF
>TRBV18|TRBJ1-4|NA|NA
TGTGCCAGCTCACCACGTATGGCCGATGAAAAACTGTTTTTT
CASSPRMADEKLFF
>TRBV10-2|TRBJ2-7|NA|NA
TGCGCCAGCAGTGACGTTTCGAGGGAGAACGAGCAGTACTTC
CASSDVSRENEQYF
>TRBV10-3|TRBJ1-5|TRBD1|NA
TGTGCCATCAGTGGGGGGCAGGGGGGCAATCAGCCCCAGCATTTT
CAISGGQGGNQPQHF
>TRBV6-6|TRBJ1-3|NA|NA
TGTGCCAGCAGGGCCACGGGGGGGGGAAACACCATATATTTT
CASRATGGGNTIYF
>TRBV28|TRBJ1-5|NA|NA
TGTGCCAGCAGTTTAGGAAACGGAGTTAGCAATCAGCCCCAGCATTTT
CASSLGNGVSNQPQHF
>TRBV27|TRBJ1-1|TRBD1|once
TGTGCCAGCAGTAACAGGGGTGTATGGAACACTGAAGCTTTCTTT
CASSNRGVWNTEAFF
>TRBV2|TRBJ2-3|TRBD1|NA
TGTGCCAGCAGCCTTCCGTTCTCCCGGGACAGGGGCGCAGATACGCAGTATTTT
CASSLPFSRDRGADTQYF
>TRBV11-2|TRBJ1-1|NA|NA
TGTGCCAGCAGCTCCCCGACAGGTGAAGCTTTCTTT
CASSSPTGEAFF
>TRBV12-3/TRBV12-4|TRBJ2-1|NA|few
TGTGCCAGCAGTTTTAGCTGGCTAAACGAGCAGTTCTTC
CASSFSWLNEQFF
>TRBV9|TRBJ1-1|NA|once
TGTGCCAGCAGCGTAGCTGGGGACTACCGTAAAGCTTTCTTT
CASSVAGDYRKAFF
>TRBV27|TRBJ2-3|NA|NA
TGTGCCAGCAGCCCTAGGGGTCGGGCGCAGTATTTT
CASSPRGRAQYF
>TRBV25-1|TRBJ1-2|NA|few
TGTGCCAGCAGTGAGGCCGGGAGGGCCGGGGGCTACACCTTC
CASSEAGRAGGYTF
>TRBV5-1|TRBJ1-2|TRBD1|few
TGCGCCAGCAGCTCCTTAATACAGGGGATGGGGGGCTATGGCTACACCTTC
CASSSLIQGMGGYGYTF
>TRBV19|TRBJ1-1|NA|NA
TGTGCCAGTAAGGCTTTTCAGGGGCACACTGAAGCTTTCTTT
CASKAFQGHTEAFF
>TRBV6-6|TRBJ2-3|TRBD2|NA
TGTGCCAGCAGTTACTTAGCGGGGGGAGGCACAGATACGCAGTATTTT
CASSYLAGGGTDTQYF
>TRBV23-1|TRBJ1-4|NA|NA
TGCGCCAGCAGTCAATCGAGGGAAACTAATGAAAAACTGTTTTTT
CASSQSRETNEKLFF
>TRBV11-3|TRBJ2-1|NA|NA
TGTGCCAGCAGCTTAGATGGACAGAGGTACAATGAGCAGTTCTTC
CASSLDGQRYNEQFF
>TRBV4-2|TRBJ1-2|TRBD1|NA
TGTGCCAGCAGCCATGGGGGACAGGGGGCAGACTATGGCTACACCTTC
CASSHGGQGADYGYTF
>TRBV7-6|TRBJ2-1|NA|NA
TGTGCCAGCAGCCGGGAGGGGACAGGGCGTGAGCAGTTCTTC
CASSREGTGREQFF
>TRBV2|TRBJ2-1|NA|few
TGTGCCAGCAGCGGACATTCTAGCTCCTACAATGAGCAGTTCTTC
CASSGHSSSYNEQFF
>TRBV18|TRBJ1-1|NA|NA
TGTGCCAGCTCACCACCGTATCGGGGGGCGAACACTGAAGCTTTCTTT
CASSPPYRGANTEAFF
>TRBV3-1/TRBV3-2|TRBJ2-5|NA|NA
TGTGCCAGCAGCCCCATGGGGCTGGGAGAGACCCAGTACTTC
CASSPMGLGETQYF
>TRBV3-1/TRBV3-2|TRBJ1-5|TRBD1|NA
TGTGCCAGCAGCCATGGGCAGGGGGGTAATCAGCCCCAGCATTTT
CASSHGQGGNQPQHF
>TRBV29-1|TRBJ1-2|NA|few
TGCAGCGTTGAGCGGGGGTCGAATGGCTACACCTTC
CSVERGSNGYTF
>TRBV14|TRBJ1-1|NA|NA
TGTGCCAGCAGCCAAGCCTACCCGTCGAACACTGAAGCTTTCTTT
CASSQAYPSNTEAFF
>TRBV27|TRBJ2-3|TRBD1|once
TGTGCCAGCAGTTCCCGGGACAGGGCCATTACTAGCACAGATACGCAGTATTTT
CASSSRDRAITSTDTQYF